Presented here are 5 T cell receptor beta chains from one specimen sequenced in a study of CXCR3 chemokines and chemotherapy response in bladder cancer. Using its own MiXCR run on the PCR reads, TCRdb lists one record per CDR3 protein. The table has 3,000 to 3,500 distinct CDR3 sequences, roughly 27% seen once. This material was obtained from a patient whose treatment included neoadjuvant chemotherapy. These receptors all stem from a human donor with bladder cancer that did not respond to neoadjuvant chemotherapy.

With regard to this clonotype: One base separates it from a far larger clone, so it is likely a read error. The CDR3 DNA follows: TGTGCCAGCAGTTCCCCGACAGCCTTAGCCTACGAGCAGTACTTC. This translates into CASSSPTALAYEQYF. This chain connects TRBV6-2 or TRBV6-3 to TRBJ2-1, with a possible D match to TRBD1 (5 bases). The J call may be faulty, since TRBJ2-7 better matches the DNA end. Germline V CDR1 and CDR2: MNHEY, SVGEGT. The CDR3 has 15 amino acids.

Sample share makes this clonotype large (0.1 to 1%). The chain uses TRBV19 and TRBJ2-1; D is unresolved. The CDR3 is 15 amino acids. The V and J ends lost 6 bases and 0 bases respectively, with 12 bases between them. Germline loops: CDR1 LNHDA, CDR2 SQIVND (reference sequence). This CDR3 is CASRADRSSYNEQFF. The CDR3 DNA reads TGTGCCAGTAGGGCGGACCGGAGCTCCTACAATGAGCAGTTCTTC.

By frequency in the sample, this clonotype is medium-sized. The rearrangement links TRBV29-1 to TRBJ1-1; D is unclear. This CDR3 comprises 13 residues. Germline V gene sequence: CDR1 SQVTM, CDR2 ANQGSEA. With 5 bases removed from V and 4 bases from J, the gap between germline ends came to 14 bases. In DNA form, the CDR3 reads TGCAGCGTTTCAAGCCTAGTGGCCACTGAAGCTTTCTTT. Its translation is CSVSSLVATEAFF.

This clonotype has a count of ten or more. Compared with germline, one end of the junction differs, possibly owing to a read error. This chain connects TRBV14 to TRBJ1-6; 11 positions agree with TRBD1. This CDR3 spans 15 amino acids. Germline V gives CDR1 SGHDN, CDR2 FVKESK. CDR3: CASSLGQGANLPLHF. DNA for the CDR3: TGTGCCAGCAGCCTTGGACAGGGGGCGAATTTACCCCTCCACTTT.

Many counts were recorded for this clonotype. The chain couples TRBV6-5 to TRBJ2-2; D is possibly TRBD2 (5 bases). V shed 5 bases and J shed 6 bases, with 13 bases lying between them. This CDR3 region has 14 residues. Germline loops: CDR1 MNHEY, CDR2 SVGAGI. The CDR3 DNA reads as TGTGCCAGCAGTACGGGAATAGGACCCGGGGAGCTGTTTTTT. As protein: CASSTGIGPGELFF.